This TCR beta chain was sequenced in a study of blood T cell repertoires in COVID-19. For the study at large: Whether acute or convalescent, the COVID-19 samples came from the United States, Italy and Spain. Sources were T cells, B-cell-depleted T cells, or PBMCs; the material itself was cDNA or gDNA.

Authors' methods: Reference gene primer amplification in the assay estimated nucleated cell counts. Assay used: immunoSEQ multiplex PCR; TCRdb lists only in-frame clones, some missing. V, J and clone size reflect that table, while D and trimming were determined from the DNA. The sample lists around 68,000 clones, roughly 84% seen once, with about 7% in the top ten. Per the germline V gene, CDR1 is SGHNT and CDR2 is YENEEA. Trimming removed 1 base at V and 3 bases at J, with 10 bases between. There are 15 residues in the CDR3. V gene TRBV11-3 combines with J gene TRBJ1-5; D unclear. The sequenced sample consisted of peripheral blood. The source of this sequence is a man aged 50-59 years with active COVID-19. The CDR3, as DNA: TGTGCCAGCAGCTTAGTTGGAGGTGCCAATCAGCCCCAGCATTTT. It yields the protein CASSLVGGANQPQHF.